A selection of T cell receptor beta chains follows, all from one sample in a study of shared clonotypes between healthy human individuals. The assay was immunoSEQ multiplex PCR, and TCRdb's table has in-frame clones only and misses some. The sample contains around 2.1 million clones, nearly 97% of which appear only once. The sequencing sample was made of naive CD4+ T cells sorted from blood. Receptor source: a man younger than 30 in good health. Each CDR3 is given with its conserved first and last residue. The D gene is left open where the match is weak. Not all rows give a size; the values are once, few, many and, for expanded clones, a class.

DNA: TGTGCCAGCACCCTAGCGACCTCCTACAATGAGCAGTTCTTC
CDR3: CASTLATSYNEQFF
size: .
V: TRBV7-9
D: .
J: TRBJ2-1

DNA: TGTGCCAGCAGCCCGAGCGGGAGTAGGTACAATGAGCAGTTCTTC
CDR3: CASSPSGSRYNEQFF
size: .
V: TRBV5-4
D: TRBD2
J: TRBJ2-1

DNA: TGCGCCAGCCACGTCGGCACAGCCTACGAGCAGTACTTC
CDR3: CASHVGTAYEQYF
size: .
V: TRBV10-1
D: .
J: TRBJ2-7

DNA: TGTGCCAGCAGCCCTGGGGGGACCGATTTGGGCAATGAGCAGTTCTTC
CDR3: CASSPGGTDLGNEQFF
size: .
V: TRBV5-4
D: .
J: TRBJ2-1

DNA: TGCGCCAGCAGCCAAACAGGGGACAATCAGCCCCAGCATTTT
CDR3: CASSQTGDNQPQHF
size: .
V: TRBV4-1
D: TRBD1
J: TRBJ1-5

DNA: TGTGCCAGCTCACCTCTTCCTGGGGGGACAGGGGGATACGAGCAGTACTTC
CDR3: CASSPLPGGTGGYEQYF
size: .
V: TRBV18
D: TRBD1
J: TRBJ2-7

DNA: TGTGCCAGCAGCGTACGGGAGAACAATAATTCACCCCTCCACTTT
CDR3: CASSVRENNNSPLHF
size: .
V: TRBV9
D: .
J: TRBJ1-6

DNA: TGTGCCAGCAGTTCTGACCGTTACCCCGGGGAGCTGTTTTTT
CDR3: CASSSDRYPGELFF
size: .
V: TRBV2
D: .
J: TRBJ2-2

DNA: TGTGCCAGCACAGGGGCCTCTGGAAACACCATATATTTT
CDR3: CASTGASGNTIYF
size: once
V: TRBV28
D: .
J: TRBJ1-3

DNA: TGTGCCAGCAGAAGGGACAGCAAAAACATTCAGTACTTC
CDR3: CASRRDSKNIQYF
size: .
V: TRBV6-5
D: TRBD1
J: TRBJ2-4

DNA: TGTGCCAGCAGCCCCGTCTTTGTCCCGGCTGCTTTCTTT
CDR3: CASSPVFVPAAFF
size: .
V: TRBV7-2
D: .
J: TRBJ1-1

DNA: TGCGCCAGCAGCTCTCTCGCCCCCGAGGGGGGTGGCTACACCTTC
CDR3: CASSSLAPEGGGYTF
size: .
V: TRBV5-1
D: .
J: TRBJ1-2

DNA: TGTGCCAGCCGCCCTAGCGGCAACACCGGGGAGCTGTTTTTT
CDR3: CASRPSGNTGELFF
size: .
V: TRBV28
D: TRBD2
J: TRBJ2-2

DNA: TGTGCCAGCAGCTTAGATAGTTCGACAAATTCACCCCTCCACTTT
CDR3: CASSLDSSTNSPLHF
size: .
V: TRBV7-2
D: .
J: TRBJ1-6

DNA: TGTGCCAGCAGTTTATCGGACAGGGACTCCTACGAGCAGTACTTC
CDR3: CASSLSDRDSYEQYF
size: once
V: TRBV27
D: TRBD1
J: TRBJ2-7

DNA: TGTGCCAGCAGGATTGGAGCGGGGGGATCCTACGAGCAGTACTTC
CDR3: CASRIGAGGSYEQYF
size: .
V: TRBV13
D: TRBD2
J: TRBJ2-7

DNA: TGTGCCAGCAGCTTTTACAGGGTGAACACTGAAGCTTTCTTT
CDR3: CASSFYRVNTEAFF
size: .
V: TRBV5-6
D: .
J: TRBJ1-1

DNA: TGTGCCAGCAGCTGGGGACAGGGCGGCTACGAGCAGTACTTC
CDR3: CASSWGQGGYEQYF
size: once
V: TRBV5-6
D: TRBD1
J: TRBJ2-7

DNA: TGTGCCAGCAGTGATCCCTCCTGGACAGGGCTCTATGGCTACACCTTC
CDR3: CASSDPSWTGLYGYTF
size: .
V: TRBV25-1
D: TRBD1
J: TRBJ1-2

DNA: TGTGCCAGCAGCCTCCTGGGGAGCGGGAGAGAGACCCAGTACTTC
CDR3: CASSLLGSGRETQYF
size: .
V: TRBV7-6
D: TRBD2
J: TRBJ2-5

DNA: TGCGCCAGCAGCCAAGCGAACCAGGGACGGAAGAACACTGAAGCTTTCTTT
CDR3: CASSQANQGRKNTEAFF
size: .
V: TRBV4-1
D: .
J: TRBJ1-1

DNA: TGTGCCAGCTCCGTTAAGTTAGCGGGAGCTCCTGAGCAGTACTTC
CDR3: CASSVKLAGAPEQYF
size: .
V: TRBV2
D: TRBD2
J: TRBJ2-7

DNA: TGTGCCAGCTTTCACCCCGAGGGCACAGATACGCAGTATTTT
CDR3: CASFHPEGTDTQYF
size: once
V: TRBV6-6
D: .
J: TRBJ2-3

DNA: TGTGCCATCAGTGAGTCGCCGGGCGGGAGGGCCGGCGAGCAGTACTTC
CDR3: CAISESPGGRAGEQYF
size: .
V: TRBV10-3
D: TRBD2
J: TRBJ2-7

DNA: TGTGCCAGTAGTATCGGGGCTTACAACAATCAGCCCCAGCATTTT
CDR3: CASSIGAYNNQPQHF
size: once
V: TRBV19
D: .
J: TRBJ1-5

DNA: TGTGCCAGCAGCCCCCTCGTCGAGCAGTACTTC
CDR3: CASSPLVEQYF
size: once
V: TRBV11-2
D: .
J: TRBJ2-7

DNA: TGTGCCAGCAGTTCGCCCGGGACACAAAACATTCAGTACTTC
CDR3: CASSSPGTQNIQYF
size: .
V: TRBV6-6
D: .
J: TRBJ2-4

DNA: TGTGCCAGCTTACAGGGACTAGCGGGGGGGAATGAGCAGTTCTTC
CDR3: CASLQGLAGGNEQFF
size: .
V: TRBV2
D: TRBD2
J: TRBJ2-1

DNA: TGTGCCAGCAGCAATTTAAGTTACGAGCAGTACTTC
CDR3: CASSNLSYEQYF
size: .
V: TRBV21-1
D: .
J: TRBJ2-7

DNA: TGCGCCAGCAGCTTGTCCGGGGACGGCATTTACACCTATGGCTACACCTTC
CDR3: CASSLSGDGIYTYGYTF
size: .
V: TRBV5-1
D: .
J: TRBJ1-2

DNA: TGTGCCAGTAGCTACGAGGGAATCAATCAGCCCCAGCATTTT
CDR3: CASSYEGINQPQHF
size: .
V: TRBV19
D: .
J: TRBJ1-5

DNA: TGTGCCAGCAGCCAAGATCTCGGGAAACGGGGTTCACCCCTCCACTTT
CDR3: CASSQDLGKRGSPLHF
size: .
V: TRBV14
D: .
J: TRBJ1-6

DNA: TGTGCCAGCAGCTCAAGACAGGGGGCCTACGAGCAGTACTTC
CDR3: CASSSRQGAYEQYF
size: .
V: TRBV7-2
D: TRBD1
J: TRBJ2-7

DNA: TGTGCCAGTAGTATCTTAGGGGACGCAGATACGCAGTATTTT
CDR3: CASSILGDADTQYF
size: .
V: TRBV19
D: .
J: TRBJ2-3

DNA: TGTGCCAGCAGGGATCCTTTCTCCTACGAGCAGTACTTC
CDR3: CASRDPFSYEQYF
size: .
V: TRBV27
D: .
J: TRBJ2-7

DNA: TGTGCCACAAAACTAGCGGGAGAGGACCACGAGCAGTACTTC
CDR3: CATKLAGEDHEQYF
size: once
V: TRBV10-3
D: TRBD2
J: TRBJ2-7

DNA: TGTGCCATCAGTGAAGGCGGGGGGGGCTACGAGCAGTACTTC
CDR3: CAISEGGGGYEQYF
size: .
V: TRBV10-3
D: TRBD2
J: TRBJ2-7

DNA: TGTGCCAGCAGTGGGACAGGGAACGAGCAGTACTTC
CDR3: CASSGTGNEQYF
size: .
V: TRBV6-5
D: TRBD1
J: TRBJ2-7

DNA: TGTGCCAGCAGCTTAAGGGGACAGGGTATGACCAAAAACATTCAGTACTTC
CDR3: CASSLRGQGMTKNIQYF
size: .
V: TRBV7-2
D: TRBD1
J: TRBJ2-4

DNA: TGCGCCAGCAGCTTGGAGGGCATCGGAGCTTTCTTT
CDR3: CASSLEGIGAFF
size: .
V: TRBV5-1
D: .
J: TRBJ1-1

DNA: TGTGCCAGCACCATAGCGGAGGTCGTCAGGCAAGCTTTCTTT
CDR3: CASTIAEVVRQAFF
size: .
V: TRBV7-9
D: .
J: TRBJ1-1

DNA: TGTGCCAGTAGTACCCGCGGACTAAACTATGGCTACACCTTC
CDR3: CASSTRGLNYGYTF
size: once
V: TRBV19
D: .
J: TRBJ1-2

DNA: TGTGCCAGCAGCGTACGACAGGGGACCGAGCAGTACTTC
CDR3: CASSVRQGTEQYF
size: .
V: TRBV9
D: TRBD1
J: TRBJ2-7

DNA: TGTGCCAGCAGCTCGGGACAGGGGCCTGGGGAGACCCAGTACTTC
CDR3: CASSSGQGPGETQYF
size: .
V: TRBV5-4
D: TRBD1
J: TRBJ2-5

DNA: TGCGCCAGCACCCAGGACGCCTCTGGAAACACCATATATTTT
CDR3: CASTQDASGNTIYF
size: .
V: TRBV5-1
D: .
J: TRBJ1-3

DNA: TGTGCCAGCAGCGTAGAGGCAGGGCGGGCTGAAGCTTTCTTT
CDR3: CASSVEAGRAEAFF
size: .
V: TRBV9
D: .
J: TRBJ1-1

DNA: TGTGCCAGCAGCCCCGGGCCCGGCGGGGAGCTGTTTTTT
CDR3: CASSPGPGGELFF
size: once
V: TRBV14
D: .
J: TRBJ2-2

DNA: TGTGCCCTTCAGGGGCAGGGGGACTATGGCTACACCTTC
CDR3: CALQGQGDYGYTF
size: .
V: TRBV28
D: TRBD1
J: TRBJ1-2

DNA: TGTGCCACCCGGGACAGGAGCTCTGGGGCCAACGTCCTGACTTTC
CDR3: CATRDRSSGANVLTF
size: .
V: TRBV19
D: TRBD1
J: TRBJ2-6